This T cell receptor (beta chain) comes out of a study of cytomegalovirus exposure and HLA in healthy donors. Study results and caveats: Across donors, most TCRs were seen rarely, yet some public ones were widespread.

The study ran its PCR with 60 Vbeta and 13 Jbeta primers. Data came from immunoSEQ multiplex PCR; TCRdb stores just in-frame clones and leaves some out. The sample has about 150,000 clones, 80% to 85% seen once. The CDR3 is made up of 13 amino acids. The germline V and J ends were trimmed by 0 bases and 3 bases, with 6 bases remaining between them. CDR1 is SGHDT, CDR2 YYEEEE, per germline. On this clone itself: Its antigen is unknown.

This chain links TRBV5-6 with TRBJ1-2; D remains unclear. Sequencing was carried out using PBMCs. This clonotype was sampled from a male donor in good health and CMV-seronegative. The DNA of the CDR3 is TGTGCCAGCAGCTTGGACCGGTACTATGGCTACACCTTC. Translation gives CASSLDRYYGYTF.